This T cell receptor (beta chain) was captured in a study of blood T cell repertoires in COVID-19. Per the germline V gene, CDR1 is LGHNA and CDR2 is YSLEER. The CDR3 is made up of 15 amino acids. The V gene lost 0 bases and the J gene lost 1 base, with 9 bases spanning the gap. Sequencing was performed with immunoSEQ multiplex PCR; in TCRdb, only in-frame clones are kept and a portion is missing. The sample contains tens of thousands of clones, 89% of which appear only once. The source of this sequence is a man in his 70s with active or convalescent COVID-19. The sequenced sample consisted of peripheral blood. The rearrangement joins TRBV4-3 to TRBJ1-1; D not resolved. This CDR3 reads CASSQDLPRNTEAFF. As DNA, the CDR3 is TGCGCCAGCAGCCAAGATCTTCCGAGGAACACTGAAGCTTTCTTT.